This is a list of T cell receptor beta chains from one sample in a study of T cell responses to AZD1222 COVID-19 vaccine. The table came from immunoSEQ multiplex PCR; TCRdb's copy has only in-frame clones and leaves some out. This sample has about 25,000 clones, with around 86% found just once. The sequences come from peripheral blood, collected 28 days after the second AZD1222 dose. The origin of the receptors is an adult who received the AZD1222 COVID-19 vaccine. Each CDR3 is given with its conserved first and last residue. The order of the fields is CDR3 DNA, CDR3 protein, J gene, V gene, D gene, clone size, CDR3 length. The D gene is left open where the match is weak. Size values are once, few and many counts, or a class for expanded clones, and some rows have none.

CDR3 DNA: TGTGCCAGCAGTTTATCCCCGGGGTTCTATGGCTACACCTTC
CDR3 protein: CASSLSPGFYGYTF
J gene: TRBJ1-2
V gene: TRBV28
D gene: NA
clone size: once
CDR3 length: 14

CDR3 DNA: TGTGCTAGTGGTTTGGTCCACGGGGCCGGCCAAGAGACCCAGTACTTC
CDR3 protein: CASGLVHGAGQETQYF
J gene: TRBJ2-5
V gene: TRBV12-5
D gene: NA
clone size: NA
CDR3 length: 16

CDR3 DNA: TGTGCCACCAGTGATTGGTATAATTCACCCCTCCACTTT
CDR3 protein: CATSDWYNSPLHF
J gene: TRBJ1-6
V gene: TRBV24-1
D gene: NA
clone size: NA
CDR3 length: 13

CDR3 DNA: TGTGCCAGCAGTTTAATCGTGGGGTACGAGCAGTACTTC
CDR3 protein: CASSLIVGYEQYF
J gene: TRBJ2-7
V gene: TRBV12-3/TRBV12-4
D gene: NA
clone size: NA
CDR3 length: 13

CDR3 DNA: TGTGCCAGCTCACCGCCCGGGGCTAACTATGGCTACACCTTC
CDR3 protein: CASSPPGANYGYTF
J gene: TRBJ1-2
V gene: TRBV18
D gene: NA
clone size: NA
CDR3 length: 14

CDR3 DNA: TGCGCCAGCAGTGAGTCGGGGAGGAACACTGAAGCTTTCTTT
CDR3 protein: CASSESGRNTEAFF
J gene: TRBJ1-1
V gene: TRBV10-1
D gene: NA
clone size: NA
CDR3 length: 14

CDR3 DNA: TGCAGCGTCTGTGGCCAGACCTACGAGCAGTACTTC
CDR3 protein: CSVCGQTYEQYF
J gene: TRBJ2-7
V gene: TRBV29-1
D gene: NA
clone size: NA
CDR3 length: 12

CDR3 DNA: TGTGCCAGCAGTGAAGCGTCTGGGGATTGGGGGTACTTC
CDR3 protein: CASSEASGDWGYF
J gene: TRBJ2-7
V gene: TRBV6-1
D gene: NA
clone size: NA
CDR3 length: 13

CDR3 DNA: TGCGCCAGCAGCCAAGGCAGGACGTCCACTGAGCAGTACTTC
CDR3 protein: CASSQGRTSTEQYF
J gene: TRBJ2-7
V gene: TRBV4-3
D gene: NA
clone size: NA
CDR3 length: 14

CDR3 DNA: TGTGCCTGGAGTGTCATTCCCGGACAGGGGAATGAGCAGTTCTTC
CDR3 protein: CAWSVIPGQGNEQFF
J gene: TRBJ2-1
V gene: TRBV30
D gene: TRBD1
clone size: NA
CDR3 length: 15

CDR3 DNA: TGTGCCAGCAGTTTGCTAAGGTTAGGCAGTGAAGCTTTCTTT
CDR3 protein: CASSLLRLGSEAFF
J gene: TRBJ1-1
V gene: TRBV27
D gene: NA
clone size: few
CDR3 length: 14

CDR3 DNA: TGTGCCAGCAGCCAGGCCGGACAGCACTATGGCTACACCTTC
CDR3 protein: CASSQAGQHYGYTF
J gene: TRBJ1-2
V gene: TRBV2
D gene: NA
clone size: NA
CDR3 length: 14

CDR3 DNA: TGCGCCACCAACCCCCGGACAGGGGCAATGGAGACCCAGTACTTC
CDR3 protein: CATNPRTGAMETQYF
J gene: TRBJ2-5
V gene: TRBV5-1
D gene: TRBD1
clone size: NA
CDR3 length: 15

CDR3 DNA: TGTGCCACCGGGACAGGGGGCTACGGGAACACCATATATTTT
CDR3 protein: CATGTGGYGNTIYF
J gene: TRBJ1-3
V gene: TRBV28
D gene: TRBD1
clone size: NA
CDR3 length: 14

CDR3 DNA: TGTGCCTGGAGTGAGGGGGGCCAAGAGACCCAGTACTTC
CDR3 protein: CAWSEGGQETQYF
J gene: TRBJ2-5
V gene: TRBV30
D gene: NA
clone size: NA
CDR3 length: 13

CDR3 DNA: TGCGCCAGCAATGAGCCGGGACTACACTACGAGCAGTACTTC
CDR3 protein: CASNEPGLHYEQYF
J gene: TRBJ2-7
V gene: TRBV5-1
D gene: TRBD2
clone size: NA
CDR3 length: 14

CDR3 DNA: TGTGCCAGCAGTCGCGGAGGGGGGGGCTACGAGCAGTACTTC
CDR3 protein: CASSRGGGGYEQYF
J gene: TRBJ2-7
V gene: TRBV28
D gene: NA
clone size: NA
CDR3 length: 14

CDR3 DNA: TGTGCCAGCAGACCGACAGGGGGAGGTGGCTACACCTTC
CDR3 protein: CASRPTGGGGYTF
J gene: TRBJ1-2
V gene: TRBV12-3/TRBV12-4
D gene: TRBD1
clone size: NA
CDR3 length: 13

CDR3 DNA: TGTGCCAGCAGCACCTCGACGACAGAGTACTATGGCTACACCTTC
CDR3 protein: CASSTSTTEYYGYTF
J gene: TRBJ1-2
V gene: TRBV7-9
D gene: NA
clone size: NA
CDR3 length: 15

CDR3 DNA: TGTGCCAGCAAACGGGGTACGGACTCTGGAAACACCATATATTTT
CDR3 protein: CASKRGTDSGNTIYF
J gene: TRBJ1-3
V gene: TRBV11-2
D gene: NA
clone size: NA
CDR3 length: 15

CDR3 DNA: TGTGCCATCAGTGAGTTCACTAGCGGTAAGGGAGATACGCAGTATTTT
CDR3 protein: CAISEFTSGKGDTQYF
J gene: TRBJ2-3
V gene: TRBV10-3
D gene: TRBD2
clone size: NA
CDR3 length: 16

CDR3 DNA: TGTGCCAGCAGATCGGGACAGGCCGCCTACGAGCAGTACTTC
CDR3 protein: CASRSGQAAYEQYF
J gene: TRBJ2-7
V gene: TRBV6-5
D gene: TRBD1
clone size: NA
CDR3 length: 14

CDR3 DNA: TGTGCCAGCAGTCGGACTACCGGGGAGCTGTTTTTT
CDR3 protein: CASSRTTGELFF
J gene: TRBJ2-2
V gene: TRBV7-8
D gene: NA
clone size: NA
CDR3 length: 12

CDR3 DNA: TGTGCCAGCAGCCCGGGACCGGCGGCCACCGGGGAGCTGTTTTTT
CDR3 protein: CASSPGPAATGELFF
J gene: TRBJ2-2
V gene: TRBV11-2
D gene: NA
clone size: NA
CDR3 length: 15

CDR3 DNA: TGTGCCAGCAGTGTCGACTATTTACAAGAGACCCAGTACTTC
CDR3 protein: CASSVDYLQETQYF
J gene: TRBJ2-5
V gene: TRBV2
D gene: NA
clone size: NA
CDR3 length: 14

CDR3 DNA: TGTGCCAGCAAATGGACTAGCGGAGGAGGGGCCACAGATACGCAGTATTTT
CDR3 protein: CASKWTSGGGATDTQYF
J gene: TRBJ2-3
V gene: TRBV7-2
D gene: TRBD2
clone size: once
CDR3 length: 17

CDR3 DNA: TGTGCCAGCAGCCGTAGCACCGGGACTAGGACCCACAATGAGCAGTTCTTC
CDR3 protein: CASSRSTGTRTHNEQFF
J gene: TRBJ2-1
V gene: TRBV7-8
D gene: TRBD2
clone size: NA
CDR3 length: 17

CDR3 DNA: TGTGCCAGCAGTGATCCCCGCACCAGGACAGGGCAGTACTTC
CDR3 protein: CASSDPRTRTGQYF
J gene: TRBJ2-7
V gene: TRBV25-1
D gene: TRBD1
clone size: NA
CDR3 length: 14

CDR3 DNA: TGTGCCAGCTCACCCGGCGGGTGGGAGCAGTACTTC
CDR3 protein: CASSPGGWEQYF
J gene: TRBJ2-7
V gene: TRBV18
D gene: NA
clone size: NA
CDR3 length: 12

CDR3 DNA: TGTGCCAGCAGCTTAGAGGGCCGAACGTCAGACTTC
CDR3 protein: CASSLEGRTSDF
J gene: TRBJ2-7
V gene: TRBV7-9
D gene: NA
clone size: NA
CDR3 length: 12

CDR3 DNA: TGTGCCAGCAGAACGGACGAGAATTCACCCCTCCACTTT
CDR3 protein: CASRTDENSPLHF
J gene: TRBJ1-6
V gene: TRBV5-4
D gene: NA
clone size: once
CDR3 length: 13

CDR3 DNA: TGTGCCAGCAGTGGCCCTCCTTCTAGTATCCGGGAAGAGACCCAGTACTTC
CDR3 protein: CASSGPPSSIREETQYF
J gene: TRBJ2-5
V gene: TRBV2
D gene: NA
clone size: NA
CDR3 length: 17

CDR3 DNA: TGTGCCAGCAGTTTTGGGACAGGGAGGGTTGCTAATGAAAAACTGTTTTTT
CDR3 protein: CASSFGTGRVANEKLFF
J gene: TRBJ1-4
V gene: TRBV28
D gene: TRBD1
clone size: once
CDR3 length: 17

CDR3 DNA: TGTGCCAGCAGTTCCCCCTCGGCAGGGTCCGATGAGCAGTTCTTC
CDR3 protein: CASSSPSAGSDEQFF
J gene: TRBJ2-1
V gene: TRBV28
D gene: NA
clone size: NA
CDR3 length: 15

CDR3 DNA: TGTGCCAGCAGCTTAGTGACAGGGGGCCACACCGGGGAGCTGTTTTTT
CDR3 protein: CASSLVTGGHTGELFF
J gene: TRBJ2-2
V gene: TRBV7-2
D gene: TRBD1
clone size: NA
CDR3 length: 16

CDR3 DNA: TGTGCTAGCAGCTTGGGACCTTCGGGCCCAGATACGCAGTATTTT
CDR3 protein: CASSLGPSGPDTQYF
J gene: TRBJ2-3
V gene: TRBV7-7
D gene: NA
clone size: NA
CDR3 length: 15

CDR3 DNA: TGCAGCGCAAAATGGAGGGCGGCCGGGGAGCTGTTTTTT
CDR3 protein: CSAKWRAAGELFF
J gene: TRBJ2-2
V gene: TRBV29-1
D gene: NA
clone size: NA
CDR3 length: 13

CDR3 DNA: TGTGCCAGCAGCTTCGGACAGGGGGACAGAGATGGCTACACCTTC
CDR3 protein: CASSFGQGDRDGYTF
J gene: TRBJ1-2
V gene: TRBV7-2
D gene: TRBD1
clone size: NA
CDR3 length: 15

CDR3 DNA: TGTGCCAGCAGTTTCATCACAGGCGAGCAGTACTTC
CDR3 protein: CASSFITGEQYF
J gene: TRBJ2-7
V gene: TRBV11-2
D gene: NA
clone size: NA
CDR3 length: 12

CDR3 DNA: TGTGCCAGCGATGACGGCCTCTATGGCTACACCTTC
CDR3 protein: CASDDGLYGYTF
J gene: TRBJ1-2
V gene: TRBV7-9
D gene: NA
clone size: NA
CDR3 length: 12

CDR3 DNA: TGTGCCAGCAGTTCCAGCGAGTACCAGCCCCAGCATTTT
CDR3 protein: CASSSSEYQPQHF
J gene: TRBJ1-5
V gene: TRBV27
D gene: NA
clone size: NA
CDR3 length: 13

CDR3 DNA: TGTGCCAGCACCGGGAGCGGGGGCTTCACAGATACGCAGTATTTT
CDR3 protein: CASTGSGGFTDTQYF
J gene: TRBJ2-3
V gene: TRBV28
D gene: TRBD2
clone size: NA
CDR3 length: 15

CDR3 DNA: TGTGCCAGCAGCTTAACTAGCAATCAGCCCCAGCATTTT
CDR3 protein: CASSLTSNQPQHF
J gene: TRBJ1-5
V gene: TRBV7-3
D gene: NA
clone size: once
CDR3 length: 13

CDR3 DNA: TGTGCCAGCAGTCCAAGCGCTGGGGTTGTCACCTATGGCTACACCTTC
CDR3 protein: CASSPSAGVVTYGYTF
J gene: TRBJ1-2
V gene: TRBV25-1
D gene: NA
clone size: NA
CDR3 length: 16

CDR3 DNA: TGTGCCACCACGGGGCAGAACGAGCAGTACTTC
CDR3 protein: CATTGQNEQYF
J gene: TRBJ2-7
V gene: TRBV10-3
D gene: NA
clone size: NA
CDR3 length: 11

CDR3 DNA: TGTGCCAGCAGTGAAGACAGGGCGAACACTGAAGCTTTCTTT
CDR3 protein: CASSEDRANTEAFF
J gene: TRBJ1-1
V gene: TRBV6-1
D gene: NA
clone size: NA
CDR3 length: 14

CDR3 DNA: TGTGCCAGCGGATTGAGGCAGGCTGGGGCCAACGTCCTGACTTTC
CDR3 protein: CASGLRQAGANVLTF
J gene: TRBJ2-6
V gene: TRBV13
D gene: NA
clone size: NA
CDR3 length: 15

CDR3 DNA: TGTGCCAGCAGCTTAGCCGGTGGAGGGTATGAAAAACTGTTTTTT
CDR3 protein: CASSLAGGGYEKLFF
J gene: TRBJ1-4
V gene: TRBV7-9
D gene: NA
clone size: NA
CDR3 length: 15

CDR3 DNA: TGTGCCAGCAGCCAAGGGCAGACCTCTGAAAAACTGTTTTTT
CDR3 protein: CASSQGQTSEKLFF
J gene: TRBJ1-4
V gene: TRBV4-2
D gene: NA
clone size: NA
CDR3 length: 14

CDR3 DNA: TGTGCCAGCAGCTTCTCTAGCGGGACCTACGAGCAGTACTTC
CDR3 protein: CASSFSSGTYEQYF
J gene: TRBJ2-7
V gene: TRBV9
D gene: TRBD2
clone size: few
CDR3 length: 14

CDR3 DNA: TGTGCCAGCACCACGGGACTAGCGGGCCTCCAGGGCGAGCAGTACTTC
CDR3 protein: CASTTGLAGLQGEQYF
J gene: TRBJ2-7
V gene: TRBV3-1/TRBV3-2
D gene: TRBD2
clone size: NA
CDR3 length: 16

CDR3 DNA: TGCGCCAGCAGCTTGGTGACGGGAGGGCAGCACGAGCAGTACTTC
CDR3 protein: CASSLVTGGQHEQYF
J gene: TRBJ2-7
V gene: TRBV5-1
D gene: TRBD2
clone size: NA
CDR3 length: 15

CDR3 DNA: TGTGCCAGCAGCGCGGACAGGGGGCGCGCAGATACGCAGTATTTT
CDR3 protein: CASSADRGRADTQYF
J gene: TRBJ2-3
V gene: TRBV7-2
D gene: TRBD1
clone size: NA
CDR3 length: 15

CDR3 DNA: TGTGCCAGCAGCTTAGACGCGTACAATGAGCAGTTCTTC
CDR3 protein: CASSLDAYNEQFF
J gene: TRBJ2-1
V gene: TRBV5-4
D gene: NA
clone size: NA
CDR3 length: 13

CDR3 DNA: TGTGCCAGCAGCTTGATCACGGATAATCAGCCCCAGCATTTT
CDR3 protein: CASSLITDNQPQHF
J gene: TRBJ1-5
V gene: TRBV5-8
D gene: NA
clone size: once
CDR3 length: 14

CDR3 DNA: TGTGCCAGCAGCCAGAACCGGGGAGATACGCAGTATTTT
CDR3 protein: CASSQNRGDTQYF
J gene: TRBJ2-3
V gene: TRBV3-1/TRBV3-2
D gene: NA
clone size: few
CDR3 length: 13

CDR3 DNA: TGTGCCAGTAGCAGAGGGGGCTGGGACTATGGCTACACCTTC
CDR3 protein: CASSRGGWDYGYTF
J gene: TRBJ1-2
V gene: TRBV19
D gene: TRBD1
clone size: NA
CDR3 length: 14

CDR3 DNA: TGTGCCAGCAGCCTTAGGACTAGCGCTTGGAGCTCCTACAATGAGCAGTTCTTC
CDR3 protein: CASSLRTSAWSSYNEQFF
J gene: TRBJ2-1
V gene: TRBV3-1/TRBV3-2
D gene: TRBD2
clone size: NA
CDR3 length: 18

CDR3 DNA: TGTGCCAGCAGTTTATCGATAAGGACAGGGGACTATGGCTACACCTTC
CDR3 protein: CASSLSIRTGDYGYTF
J gene: TRBJ1-2
V gene: TRBV27
D gene: TRBD1
clone size: NA
CDR3 length: 16

CDR3 DNA: TGTGCCAGCAGCTACCCTGAAGGGGCGGCGGCCTATGGCTACACCTTC
CDR3 protein: CASSYPEGAAAYGYTF
J gene: TRBJ1-2
V gene: TRBV28
D gene: NA
clone size: NA
CDR3 length: 16